This is a list of T cell receptor beta chains from one sample in a study of T cell responses to AZD1222 COVID-19 vaccine. Produced via immunoSEQ multiplex PCR; TCRdb's table is partial and in-frame only. The data hold about 110,000 clones, with over 90% observed a single time. Specimen: peripheral blood, collected 28 days after the second AZD1222 dose. The source is an adult who received the AZD1222 COVID-19 vaccine. Each CDR3 is given with its conserved first and last residue. The order of the fields is D gene, V gene, J gene, clone size, CDR3 protein, CDR3 DNA. D genes are given only for firm matches. Size is stated for part of the rows, as once, few or many counts, or as a class when the clone is expanded.

d_call: TRBD1
v_call: TRBV29-1
j_call: TRBJ1-2
clone_size: NA
cdr3_aa: CSVTGTANYGYTF
cdr3_nt: TGCAGCGTCACCGGGACAGCAAACTATGGCTACACCTTC

d_call: NA
v_call: TRBV20-1
j_call: TRBJ1-1
clone_size: NA
cdr3_aa: CSASFRGRAEAFF
cdr3_nt: TGCAGTGCTAGTTTCCGGGGGCGCGCTGAAGCTTTCTTT

d_call: NA
v_call: TRBV7-6
j_call: TRBJ1-5
clone_size: NA
cdr3_aa: CASSLGEGFDQPQHF
cdr3_nt: TGTGCCAGCAGCTTAGGGGAGGGATTCGATCAGCCCCAGCATTTT

d_call: NA
v_call: TRBV20-1
j_call: TRBJ1-2
clone_size: NA
cdr3_aa: CSASGGLDGYTF
cdr3_nt: TGCAGTGCTAGTGGGGGGTTGGATGGCTACACCTTC

d_call: NA
v_call: TRBV19
j_call: TRBJ1-2
clone_size: NA
cdr3_aa: CASSGQGLGYGYTF
cdr3_nt: TGTGCCAGTAGTGGTCAGGGCCTCGGCTATGGCTACACCTTC

d_call: TRBD2
v_call: TRBV7-2
j_call: TRBJ2-7
clone_size: NA
cdr3_aa: CASSSERGVGIYKNYEQYF
cdr3_nt: TGTGCCAGCAGCTCTGAGCGGGGGGTTGGGATCTATAAAAACTACGAGCAGTACTTC

d_call: NA
v_call: TRBV19
j_call: TRBJ1-6
clone_size: NA
cdr3_aa: CASSIGYSPLHF
cdr3_nt: TGTGCCAGTAGTATCGGGTACTCACCCCTCCACTTT

d_call: NA
v_call: TRBV6-1
j_call: TRBJ1-6
clone_size: NA
cdr3_aa: CASSDPGAADSPLHF
cdr3_nt: TGTGCCAGCAGTGACCCAGGGGCGGCGGATTCACCCCTCCACTTT

d_call: NA
v_call: TRBV10-2
j_call: TRBJ1-3
clone_size: NA
cdr3_aa: CASKRAGPANSGNTIYF
cdr3_nt: TGCGCCAGCAAACGGGCGGGGCCTGCGAACTCTGGAAACACCATATATTTT

d_call: NA
v_call: TRBV3-1/TRBV3-2
j_call: TRBJ1-1
clone_size: NA
cdr3_aa: CASRRREMNTEAFF
cdr3_nt: TGTGCCAGCAGGAGACGGGAAATGAACACTGAAGCTTTCTTT

d_call: TRBD1
v_call: TRBV4-1
j_call: TRBJ1-1
clone_size: NA
cdr3_aa: CASSQEGDRADLNTEAFF
cdr3_nt: TGCGCCAGCAGCCAAGAGGGGGACAGGGCGGATTTGAACACTGAAGCTTTCTTT

d_call: TRBD1
v_call: TRBV6-5
j_call: TRBJ2-2
clone_size: NA
cdr3_aa: CASLKTGTGELFF
cdr3_nt: TGTGCCAGCTTAAAGACAGGGACCGGGGAGCTGTTTTTT

d_call: NA
v_call: TRBV5-8
j_call: TRBJ1-5
clone_size: NA
cdr3_aa: CASSFTHQPQHF
cdr3_nt: TGTGCCAGCAGCTTTACCCATCAGCCCCAGCATTTT

d_call: NA
v_call: TRBV12-3/TRBV12-4
j_call: TRBJ1-2
clone_size: NA
cdr3_aa: CASSLPQNYGYTF
cdr3_nt: TGTGCCAGCAGTTTACCACAGAACTATGGCTACACCTTC

d_call: NA
v_call: TRBV27
j_call: TRBJ2-7
clone_size: NA
cdr3_aa: CASSSGPDEQYF
cdr3_nt: TGTGCCAGCAGTTCCGGACCGGACGAGCAGTACTTC

d_call: TRBD1
v_call: TRBV30
j_call: TRBJ1-2
clone_size: NA
cdr3_aa: CAWIAPSTGEYGYTF
cdr3_nt: TGTGCCTGGATTGCCCCATCGACAGGGGAATATGGCTACACCTTC

d_call: NA
v_call: TRBV7-9
j_call: TRBJ2-1
clone_size: NA
cdr3_aa: CASSSLGRAGDEQFF
cdr3_nt: TGTGCCAGCAGCTCACTGGGACGCGCCGGTGATGAGCAGTTCTTC

d_call: NA
v_call: TRBV3-1/TRBV3-2
j_call: TRBJ1-5
clone_size: NA
cdr3_aa: CASSQVGGQPQHF
cdr3_nt: TGTGCCAGCAGCCAGGTTGGGGGCCAGCCCCAGCATTTT

d_call: NA
v_call: TRBV28
j_call: TRBJ2-7
clone_size: NA
cdr3_aa: CASSFGSYEQYF
cdr3_nt: TGTGCCAGCAGTTTTGGGTCCTACGAGCAGTACTTC

d_call: NA
v_call: TRBV29-1
j_call: TRBJ1-2
clone_size: NA
cdr3_aa: CSVARDGYTF
cdr3_nt: TGCAGCGTTGCCCGGGATGGCTACACCTTC

d_call: NA
v_call: TRBV7-8
j_call: TRBJ1-1
clone_size: NA
cdr3_aa: CASSLGIGQLNTEAFF
cdr3_nt: TGTGCCAGCAGCTTAGGTATCGGGCAACTGAACACTGAAGCTTTCTTT

d_call: NA
v_call: TRBV2
j_call: TRBJ1-5
clone_size: NA
cdr3_aa: CASSPQANQPQHF
cdr3_nt: TGTGCCAGCAGTCCACAGGCCAATCAGCCCCAGCATTTT

d_call: NA
v_call: TRBV18
j_call: TRBJ2-7
clone_size: NA
cdr3_aa: CASSPGLPTTYEQYF
cdr3_nt: TGTGCCAGCTCACCCGGGCTCCCGACTACCTACGAGCAGTACTTC

d_call: TRBD1
v_call: TRBV18
j_call: TRBJ1-1
clone_size: NA
cdr3_aa: CASSPTGGNTEAFF
cdr3_nt: TGTGCCAGCTCACCGACAGGGGGGAACACTGAAGCTTTCTTT

d_call: NA
v_call: TRBV15
j_call: TRBJ1-5
clone_size: NA
cdr3_aa: CATSRDPGAVSGNQPQHF
cdr3_nt: TGTGCCACCAGCAGAGATCCGGGGGCCGTGAGTGGCAATCAGCCCCAGCATTTT

d_call: TRBD1
v_call: TRBV18
j_call: TRBJ2-7
clone_size: NA
cdr3_aa: CASSPQTGTGGGEQYF
cdr3_nt: TGTGCCAGCTCACCACAGACCGGGACAGGGGGCGGCGAGCAGTACTTC

d_call: NA
v_call: TRBV4-1
j_call: TRBJ1-1
clone_size: NA
cdr3_aa: CASSQVPNTEAFF
cdr3_nt: TGCGCCAGCAGCCAAGTCCCCAACACTGAAGCTTTCTTT

d_call: TRBD2
v_call: TRBV7-9
j_call: TRBJ2-2
clone_size: medium-sized
cdr3_aa: CASTHGGTSGTGELFF
cdr3_nt: TGTGCCAGCACCCACGGCGGGACTAGCGGCACCGGGGAGCTGTTTTTT

d_call: NA
v_call: TRBV5-6
j_call: TRBJ1-1
clone_size: NA
cdr3_aa: CASLQGSMNTEAFF
cdr3_nt: TGTGCCAGTTTACAGGGATCGATGAACACTGAAGCTTTCTTT

d_call: NA
v_call: TRBV28
j_call: TRBJ1-2
clone_size: once
cdr3_aa: CASFLGEGYGYTF
cdr3_nt: TGTGCCAGTTTCCTTGGGGAGGGGTATGGCTACACCTTC

d_call: NA
v_call: TRBV11-3
j_call: TRBJ2-7
clone_size: NA
cdr3_aa: CASSGSTGEQYF
cdr3_nt: TGTGCCAGCAGCGGATCGACCGGGGAGCAGTACTTC

d_call: NA
v_call: TRBV12-3/TRBV12-4
j_call: TRBJ1-6
clone_size: NA
cdr3_aa: CASRRRRSPLHF
cdr3_nt: TGTGCCAGCAGACGAAGGCGGTCACCCCTCCACTTT

d_call: NA
v_call: TRBV2
j_call: TRBJ1-2
clone_size: NA
cdr3_aa: CASTTSPQLTF
cdr3_nt: TGTGCCAGCACTACAAGTCCACAGCTCACCTTC

d_call: NA
v_call: TRBV2
j_call: TRBJ1-2
clone_size: NA
cdr3_aa: CASSEYGYTF
cdr3_nt: TGTGCCAGCAGTGAATATGGCTACACCTTC

d_call: NA
v_call: TRBV28
j_call: TRBJ1-2
clone_size: NA
cdr3_aa: CASSLTSENYGYTF
cdr3_nt: TGTGCCAGCAGTCTCACCTCGGAGAACTATGGCTACACCTTC

d_call: TRBD1
v_call: TRBV10-3
j_call: TRBJ1-1
clone_size: NA
cdr3_aa: CAISPGTGAINTEAFF
cdr3_nt: TGTGCCATCAGTCCCGGGACAGGGGCAATCAACACTGAAGCTTTCTTT